Listed below are T cell receptor beta chains from one sample, sequenced in a study of cytomegalovirus exposure and HLA in healthy donors. The assay was immunoSEQ multiplex PCR, and TCRdb's table has in-frame clones only and misses some. The sample includes around 200,000 clones, roughly 79% of them seen just once. Sequenced material: PBMCs. The source of these receptors is a woman aged 18-29 years in good health and CMV-seronegative. Each CDR3 is given with its conserved first and last residue. A D gene is named only where the DNA matches it firmly. Clone size, where shown, is once, few, many, or a class for clones that have expanded.

v_call	j_call	d_call	clone_size	cdr3_aa	cdr3_nt
TRBV5-8	TRBJ1-1	-	once	CASSLGGAAEAFF	TGTGCCAGCAGCTTGGGGGGCGCAGCTGAAGCTTTCTTT
TRBV27	TRBJ2-1	TRBD1	-	CASTKRGQGSDEQFF	TGTGCCAGCACCAAAAGGGGACAGGGAAGCGATGAGCAGTTCTTC
TRBV15	TRBJ2-7	-	-	CATSRTTETYEQYF	TGTGCCACCAGCCGAACGACAGAGACCTACGAGCAGTACTTC
TRBV28	TRBJ2-1	TRBD1	-	CASSPGQGGYNEQFF	TGTGCCAGCAGTCCAGGACAGGGGGGCTACAATGAGCAGTTCTTC
TRBV2	TRBJ2-2	-	-	CASSPRDKNTGELFF	TGTGCCAGCAGCCCCCGGGACAAGAACACCGGGGAGCTGTTTTTT
TRBV7-9	TRBJ1-5	TRBD1	once	CASSPGGSGQPQHF	TGTGCCAGCAGTCCAGGGGGCTCAGGGCAGCCCCAGCATTTT
TRBV11-2	TRBJ1-3	TRBD1	-	CASSSIGQGSGNTIYF	TGTGCCAGCAGCTCCATCGGACAGGGATCAGGAAACACCATATATTTT
TRBV7-9	TRBJ2-6	-	-	CASSLGAGTTGANVLTF	TGTGCCAGCAGCTTAGGTGCAGGTACGACTGGGGCCAACGTCCTGACTTTC
TRBV5-1	TRBJ1-5	-	-	CASSLGQANQPQHF	TGCGCCAGCAGCTTGGGACAGGCCAATCAGCCCCAGCATTTT
TRBV5-1	TRBJ2-3	-	-	CASSWLGGVRSTDTQYF	TGCGCCAGCAGCTGGTTAGGCGGGGTACGTAGCACAGATACGCAGTATTTT